A selection of T cell receptor beta chains follows, all from one sample in a study of shared clonotypes between healthy human individuals. Repertoires were generated with immunoSEQ multiplex PCR, while TCRdb's copy carries only in-frame clones and drops some. Altogether roughly 770,000 clones are present, 90% to 98% being singletons, with the ten largest covering around 0.21%. The specimen was naive CD8+ T cells sorted from blood. The receptors were sampled from a man aged 25-40 years in good health. Each CDR3 is given with its conserved first and last residue. Clone size is given for some rows only: seen once, a few or many times, or a class if the clone is expanded.

clone_size j_call v_call cdr3_aa
NA TRBJ2-1 TRBV4-3 CASSQDLLVRGLADVSYNEQFF
NA TRBJ1-1 TRBV7-2 CASSFLQLNTEAFF
NA TRBJ1-2 TRBV7-8 CASTNSRDSGYTF
NA TRBJ1-3 TRBV5-1 CASSLTNRQGSGNTIYF
NA TRBJ2-2 TRBV7-9 CASSRDGRLNTGELFF
few TRBJ2-3 TRBV18 CASSPDSTDTQYF
NA TRBJ2-1 TRBV28 CASNSGRDSSYNEQFF
NA TRBJ1-1 TRBV4-2 CASSQGSTEAFF
NA TRBJ2-7 TRBV11-2 CASSLDGGEFYEQYF
NA TRBJ2-2 TRBV6-4 CASSHRGGELFF